This TCR beta chain stems from a study of T cells in women clearing cervical HPV infection. Study information: Donors had HPV16-related CIN3 or worse; 2 had invasive cancer. Findings of the study overall: TRBV6-7 relative abundance averaged approximately 0.11% in cases and 0.15% to 0.2% in controls.

About this clone itself: Its antigen is not identified. From the germline J gene comes the end of the CDR3, since the read stops 3 residues before it.

MY09/MY11 PCR detected cervical HPV DNA; dot-blot assigned genotypes. Sequencing used immunoSEQ multiplex PCR; TCRdb keeps in-frame clones, though not all of them. In total, the table holds 25,000 to 35,000 clones. Germline CDR1 reads LNHDA; CDR2 reads SQIVND (reference sequence). CDR3 length equals 16 residues. The sample taken for sequencing was blood buffy coat. The rearrangement joins TRBV19 to TRBJ2-2; 11 positions match TRBD1. This clonotype originated in a woman between 18 and 70 years old with a cervical HPV16 infection that either progressed to CIN3+ or cleared (not recorded which). Partial CDR3 DNA: TGTGCCAGCAGACCGGACAGGGGGCGAACTAATGAAAAG. The encoded protein is CASRPDRGRTNEK. The complete CDR3 protein is CASRPDRGRTNEKLFF.